The entry below gives a single T cell receptor (beta chain) sequence along with its context. The data were taken from a study of cytomegalovirus exposure and HLA in healthy donors. Researchers ran the PCR with 60 Vbeta and 13 Jbeta primers. Clones were sequenced by immunoSEQ multiplex PCR, and TCRdb holds only the in-frame ones, with some missing. The table includes approximately 100,000 clones, over 70% detected once. Germline CDR1 reads SGHRS; CDR2 reads YFSETQ. J gave up 8 bases and V 0 bases, and 8 bases lay outside the gene matches. There are 15 residues in the CDR3. This chain joins TRBV5-1 and TRBJ2-1, with 7 bases that match TRBD1. This clonotype originated in a man in his forties or fifties in good health and CMV-seronegative. What was sequenced was PBMCs. The CDR3 DNA sequence: TGCGCCAGCAGCTTGGAAGACAGGGATGTGGATGAGCAGTTCTTC. Protein sequence: CASSLEDRDVDEQFF.